A selection of T cell receptor beta chains follows, all from one sample in a study of blood T cell repertoires in COVID-19. Using immunoSEQ multiplex PCR, the repertoire was profiled, and TCRdb retains in-frame clones only, with some absent. There are more than 100,000 clones in the sample; approximately 88% occur only once, and 15% to 20% lies in the top ten. The source material was peripheral blood. The receptors originated from an elderly woman with acute or convalescent COVID-19. Each CDR3 is given with its conserved first and last residue. A D gene is named only where the DNA matches it firmly. The size entry is marked missing in some rows and otherwise reads once, few, many or a size class.

D | J | length | V | size | CDR3 | DNA
TRBD2 | TRBJ2-3 | 16 | TRBV2 | . | CASRGPSGRGIDTQYF | TGTGCCAGCAGGGGCCCAAGCGGGAGGGGGATAGATACGCAGTATTTT
TRBD1 | TRBJ2-5 | 14 | TRBV6-6 | . | CASSGTGGGETQYF | TGTGCCAGCAGTGGGACAGGGGGGGGAGAGACCCAGTACTTC
TRBD1 | TRBJ2-7 | 16 | TRBV7-2 | . | CASSLDSGGFVYEQYF | TGTGCCAGCAGCTTAGATTCAGGGGGCTTTGTGTACGAGCAGTACTTC
TRBD1 | TRBJ1-2 | 15 | TRBV4-1 | once | CASSRTGTATYGYTF | TGCGCCAGCAGCCGTACCGGGACAGCGACCTATGGCTACACCTTC
. | TRBJ1-6 | 13 | TRBV12-3/TRBV12-4 | . | CASGPGTSSPLHF | TGTGCCTCGGGGCCCGGGACAAGTTCACCCCTCCACTTT
. | TRBJ1-4 | 13 | TRBV5-3 | . | CAPRTGPNEKLFF | TGTGCCCCGAGAACAGGGCCGAATGAAAAACTGTTTTTT
TRBD2 | TRBJ2-1 | 18 | TRBV6-2/TRBV6-3 | few | CASSYSRRDYQKGDEQFF | TGTGCCAGCAGTTACTCGAGGCGGGACTACCAAAAGGGCGATGAGCAGTTCTTC
. | TRBJ2-7 | 16 | TRBV2 | . | CASSEAAGKSSYEQYF | TGTGCCAGCAGCGAAGCGGCAGGGAAGAGCTCCTACGAGCAGTACTTC
. | TRBJ1-2 | 13 | TRBV5-1 | few | CASSLQENYGYTF | TGCGCCAGCAGCCTACAGGAGAACTATGGCTACACCTTC
TRBD2 | TRBJ2-2 | 16 | TRBV19 | . | CASSRDPGLVTGELFF | TGTGCCAGTAGTCGGGATCCGGGACTAGTGACCGGGGAGCTGTTTTTT
. | TRBJ2-1 | 14 | TRBV3-1/TRBV3-2 | few | CASSLNRGYNEQFF | TGTGCCAGCAGCCTTAACCGGGGGTACAATGAGCAGTTCTTC
. | TRBJ2-7 | 14 | TRBV7-9 | . | CASSLGLATYEQYF | TGTGCCAGCAGCTTAGGCCTAGCGACCTACGAGCAGTACTTC
. | TRBJ1-3 | 14 | TRBV3-1/TRBV3-2 | . | CASNDREGGNTIYF | TGTGCCAGCAACGACCGGGAAGGGGGAAACACCATATATTTT
TRBD2 | TRBJ2-7 | 16 | TRBV4-1 | . | CASSQYLAGANYEQYF | TGCGCCAGCAGCCAATATCTAGCGGGAGCCAACTACGAGCAGTACTTC
. | TRBJ2-2 | 15 | TRBV5-1 | . | CASSLERAGTGELFF | TGCGCCAGCAGCTTGGAACGGGCGGGGACCGGGGAGCTGTTTTTT
. | TRBJ2-3 | 16 | TRBV5-5 | . | CASSLGQSTRAHTQYF | TGTGCCAGCAGCTTGGGACAGTCAACCAGGGCCCATACGCAGTATTTT
TRBD1 | TRBJ2-5 | 15 | TRBV6-6 | . | CASSSRTGTQETQYF | TGTGCCAGCAGTTCAAGGACAGGCACCCAAGAGACCCAGTACTTC
TRBD2 | TRBJ2-7 | 14 | TRBV18 | . | CASSPSSGRGEQYF | TGTGCCAGCTCACCATCTTCCGGGAGGGGCGAGCAGTACTTC
. | TRBJ2-7 | 14 | TRBV13 | . | CASSPHMGSHEQYF | TGTGCCAGCAGTCCCCACATGGGGAGCCACGAGCAGTACTTC
TRBD2 | TRBJ2-3 | 17 | TRBV6-2/TRBV6-3 | . | CASSRTPLAGRADTQYF | TGTGCCAGCAGTCGGACCCCCTTAGCGGGTCGGGCAGATACGCAGTATTTT
TRBD1 | TRBJ1-6 | 16 | TRBV7-2 | . | CASSSRGSAYNSPLHF | TGTGCCAGCAGCTCCAGGGGGAGTGCCTATAATTCACCCCTCCACTTT
. | TRBJ1-1 | 12 | TRBV6-1 | . | CASRESNTEAFF | TGTGCCAGCAGGGAGAGTAACACTGAAGCTTTCTTT
. | TRBJ2-2 | 13 | TRBV6-2/TRBV6-3 | . | CASSAYRPGELFF | TGTGCCAGCAGTGCATACAGACCCGGGGAGCTGTTTTTT
TRBD1 | TRBJ1-4 | 15 | TRBV9 | . | CASSPLTGGGEKLFF | TGTGCCAGCAGCCCGCTGACAGGGGGCGGTGAAAAACTGTTTTTT
. | TRBJ2-4 | 16 | TRBV29-1 | . | CSVERRGAGAKNIQYF | TGCAGCGTTGAAAGGCGTGGGGCAGGTGCCAAAAACATTCAGTACTTC
. | TRBJ2-1 | 15 | TRBV7-9 | few | CASSFGRRGYNEQFF | TGTGCCAGCAGCTTTGGACGTAGGGGGTACAATGAGCAGTTCTTC
. | TRBJ2-1 | 11 | TRBV20-1 | . | CSARDRNMQFF | TGCAGTGCTAGAGATCGTAATATGCAGTTCTTC
. | TRBJ2-3 | 15 | TRBV4-1 | . | CASSQVGLHTDTQYF | TGCGCCAGCAGCCAAGTTGGACTCCACACAGATACGCAGTATTTT
. | TRBJ2-3 | 15 | TRBV6-5 | . | CASSPGQTSTDTQYF | TGTGCCAGCAGCCCAGGACAGACCAGCACAGATACGCAGTATTTT
. | TRBJ2-3 | 15 | TRBV27 | . | CASSSPGAPTDTQYF | TGTGCCAGCAGCTCCCCAGGGGCCCCCACAGATACGCAGTATTTT
. | TRBJ1-4 | 17 | TRBV3-1/TRBV3-2 | once | CASSQVGGALLGEKLFF | TGTGCCAGCAGCCAAGTGGGTGGGGCTCTCCTTGGGGAAAAACTGTTTTTT
. | TRBJ1-2 | 10 | TRBV6-6 | . | CATTDTGYTF | TGTGCCACCACAGACACGGGCTACACCTTC
TRBD1 | TRBJ1-2 | 17 | TRBV4-1 | . | CASSQDYGDRVKYGYTF | TGCGCCAGCAGCCAAGATTACGGGGACAGGGTAAAATATGGCTACACCTTC
. | TRBJ2-7 | 15 | TRBV27 | . | CASSLSGYSSYEQYF | TGTGCCAGCAGTTTAAGCGGGTATAGCTCCTACGAGCAGTACTTC
. | TRBJ2-3 | 12 | TRBV6-6 | . | CASSYERDTQYF | TGTGCCAGCAGTTACGAGAGGGATACGCAGTATTTT